Presented here are 20 T cell receptor beta chains from one specimen sequenced in a study of blood T cell repertoires in COVID-19 (dated by TCRdb to about 2020). The library was generated by the immunoSEQ multiplex PCR assay. TCRdb mirrors the immuneACCESS table, restricted to in-frame sequences. Some clones are absent from its copies; in checked studies, under half trace to an unresolved V gene, and the reason for the others is unknown. Counted in this sample were about half a million clones; roughly 88% of them appeared once. 3.2% of the sample goes to the ten largest clones. The sequencing input was peripheral blood. The receptors here all came from a human donor in a cohort sampled during active COVID-19.

The gene calls are TRBV30 and TRBJ2-1; 9 nucleotides agree with TRBD2. V lost 7 bases to trimming and J lost 5 bases; unmatched junction nucleotides: 6. There are 13 residues in the CDR3. Germline lookup yields CDR1 GTSNPN and CDR2 SVGIG (reference sequence). CDR3 in DNA: TGTGCCTATAGTAGCGGGAGCCACAATGAGCAGTTCTTC. Amino acids: CAYSSGSHNEQFF. The whole variable domain, filled in from reference TRBV30 and TRBJ2-1, reads SQTIHQWPATLVQPVGSPLSLECTVEGTSNPNLYWYRQAAGRGLQLLFYSVGIGQISSEVPQNLSASRPQDRQFILSSKKLLLSDSGFYLCAYSSGSHNEQFFGPGTRLTVL.

In this sample, this clone turned up once. This sequence joins TRBV2 and TRBJ2-7; D possibly corresponds to TRBD2 (5 bases). Germline V CDR1 and CDR2: SNHLY, FYNNEI. V lost 3 bases to trimming and J lost 9 bases, with 24 bases between them. This CDR3 is built from 16 residues. The CDR3 protein is CASSDLTTSSGGVQYF. CDR3 bases: TGTGCCAGCAGTGATCTGACTACAAGCTCGGGTGGGGTGCAGTACTTC. Combining the CDR3 with reference TRBV2 and TRBJ2-7 gives the whole variable domain EPEVTQTPSHQVTQMGQEVILRCVPISNHLYFYWYRQILGQKVEFLVSFYNNEISEKSEIFDDQFSVERPDGSNFTLKIRSTKLEDSAMYFCASSDLTTSSGGVQYFGPGTRLTVT.

This clone turned up a few times. The rearrangement joins TRBV9 to TRBJ2-4, with 7 bases fitting TRBD1. The CDR3 extends over 18 amino acids. V dropped 1 base and J dropped 0; count of bases not matched to a gene: 10. Germline values: CDR1 SGDLS, CDR2 YYNGEE. The CDR3, as DNA: TGTGCCAGCAGCGTACGGGACAGCTTTTTCACAGCCAAAAACATTCAGTACTTC. Its translation is CASSVRDSFFTAKNIQYF. The entire variable domain, with the rest obtained from reference TRBV9 and TRBJ2-4, is as follows: DSGVTQTPKHLITATGQRVTLRCSPRSGDLSVYWYQQSLDQGLQFLIQYYNGEERAKGNILERFSAQQFPDLHSELNLSSLELGDSALYFCASSVRDSFFTAKNIQYFGAGTRLSVL.

V is TRBV21-1 and J is TRBJ1-1; TRBD1, the table's D call, lacks a check against the DNA. TRBV21-1 is shown as a pseudogene. This CDR3 has 14 residues. The CDR3 sequence: CASRGQTQNTEAFF. The CDR3 coding sequence is TGTGCCAGCAGGGGACAGACCCAGAACACTGAAGCTTTCTTT.

This clone has just one count. This chain joins TRBV18 and TRBJ1-1; D gene uncertain. The CDR3 covers 13 residues. Germline V gene data show CDR1 as KGHSH and CDR2 as LQKENI. The V end was cut by 4 bases, the J end by 3 bases, with 9 bases between. The CDR3 here is CASSREVDTEAFF. The CDR3 DNA sequence: TGTGCCAGCTCACGGGAGGTGGACACTGAAGCTTTCTTT.

The chain combines TRBV11-1 with TRBJ2-5, with 7 bases identical to TRBD1. CDR1 SGHAT and CDR2 FQDESV come from the germline V gene (reference sequence). The J segment lost 1 base and the V segment lost 6 bases, leaving 8 bases of the junction unmatched. This CDR3 region has 15 residues. In nucleotides, the CDR3 is TGTGCCAGCAGTCTTCTAGGGGGCTTCCAAGAGACCCAGTACTTC. Protein product: CASSLLGGFQETQYF.

The chain combines TRBV7-3 with TRBJ2-7; 12 bases line up with TRBD2. CDR1 SGHTA and CDR2 FQGTGA come from the germline V gene. CDR3 length: 16 amino acids. Germline trimming cut 4 bases from V and 5 bases from J; bases unmatched to any gene: 9. CDR3 sequence reads: CASSSQASGREDEQYF. In DNA form, the CDR3 reads TGTGCCAGCAGCTCTCAGGCTAGCGGGAGGGAAGACGAGCAGTACTTC. The whole variable domain, remainder taken from reference TRBV7-3 and TRBJ2-7, is GAGVSQTPSNKVTEKGKYVELRCDPISGHTALYWYRQSLGQGPEFLIYFQGTGAADDSGLPNDRFFAVRPEGSVSTLKIQRTERGDSAVYLCASSSQASGREDEQYFGPGTRLTVT.

The rearrangement links TRBV4-2 to TRBJ2-2, with D unclear. Germline V lookup: CDR1 LGHNA, CDR2 YNFKEQ. V was shortened by 6 bases and J by 0 bases, with 14 bases between the two germline ends. The CDR3 length is 16 residues. CDR3 nucleotides: TGTGCCAGCAGGGATTATACAGTCACGAACACCGGGGAGCTGTTTTTT. Its translation is CASRDYTVTNTGELFF.

The gene calls are TRBV6-5 and TRBJ1-1, with D unclear. V lost 3 bases to trimming and J lost 0 bases, with 14 bases between them. This CDR3 comprises 16 residues. Germline loops: CDR1 MNHEY, CDR2 SVGAGI. Here the CDR3 reads CASSYTPAGLNTEAFF. CDR3 DNA: TGTGCCAGCAGTTATACTCCGGCAGGCCTGAACACTGAAGCTTTCTTT.

This chain joins TRBV5-6 and TRBJ1-5, with TRBD1 identical over 8 bases. The J segment lost 7 bases and the V segment lost 4 bases, leaving 7 bases of the junction unmatched. Per the germline V gene, CDR1 is SGHDT and CDR2 is YYEEEE. CDR3 length: 14 residues. CDR3 in DNA: TGTGCCAGCAGCAAGGACAGGGACGGACAGCCCCAGCATTTT. This sequence encodes CASSKDRDGQPQHF.

The chain couples TRBV12-5 to TRBJ2-2, with TRBD1 as a possible D gene (7 bases). Trimming shortened V by 2 bases and J by 1 base, and 17 bases separated the two germline ends. Germline V gene data show CDR1 as LGHNT and CDR2 as FRNRAP. This CDR3 comprises 18 residues. In DNA, the CDR3 is TGTGCTAGTGGTTTGAGGAGGGTTGACAGGGTGAACACCGGGGAGCTGTTTTTT. This sequence encodes CASGLRRVDRVNTGELFF.

The chain recombines TRBV28 with TRBJ2-2, with 8 bases identical to TRBD1. Looked up from germline, CDR1 is MDHEN and CDR2 is SYDVKM. This CDR3 is built from 13 residues. V was pared by 6 bases and J by 4 bases, with 1 base of the junction left unmatched. Here the CDR3 reads CASSQGATGELFF. The CDR3 DNA reads TGTGCCAGCAGCCAGGGGGCCACCGGGGAGCTGTTTTTT.

The chain couples TRBV29-1 to TRBJ1-2; D is ambiguous. This CDR3 region has 12 residues. Trimming removed 4 bases at V and 2 bases at J, with 8 bases between. Germline V gives CDR1 SQVTM, CDR2 ANQGSEA. The CDR3 protein is CSVVFLNYGYTF. The CDR3 nucleotides read TGCAGCGTTGTATTCTTGAACTATGGCTACACCTTC.

The chain recombines TRBV6-5 with TRBJ1-2, with D possibly TRBD1 on 6 matching bases. The germline V gene has CDR1 MNHEY and CDR2 SVGAGI. This CDR3 spans 14 amino acids. V lost 7 bases, J lost 5 bases, and 17 bases lay in between. The CDR3 coding sequence is TGTGCCAGCATGCAACAGGGAAGGGGATATGGCTACACCTTC. It codes for CASMQQGRGYGYTF.

This clone was seen once. The rearrangement links TRBV27 to TRBJ1-5, with 8 bases that match TRBD1. This CDR3 region has 15 residues. Germline CDR1 is MNHEY and CDR2 is SMNVEV (reference sequence). J gave up 0 bases and V 6 bases, and 4 bases lay outside the gene matches. In nucleotides, the CDR3 is TGTGCCAGCAGCCACAGGGGGGCTAGCAATCAGCCCCAGCATTTT. It encodes CASSHRGASNQPQHF.

The chain links TRBV4-3 to TRBJ2-4, with 11 bases aligning to TRBD1. Germline CDR1 reads LGHNA; CDR2 reads YSLEER. V was pared by 4 bases and J by 8 bases, with 10 bases of the junction left unmatched. This CDR3 contains 16 residues. The DNA of the CDR3 is TGCGCCAGCAGCCCGGAAAGGGGACAGGGGGTGGACATTCAGTACTTC. Translated, it gives CASSPERGQGVDIQYF.

The rearrangement joins TRBV19 to TRBJ1-5, with 7 positions matching TRBD1. The V gene's germline CDR1 is LNHDA and CDR2 SQIVND (reference sequence). J was trimmed by 6 bases and V by 3 bases; bases with no gene match: 8. This CDR3 spans 15 amino acids. The CDR3 here is CASSIQQGMAQPQHF. The DNA of the CDR3 is TGTGCCAGTAGTATTCAACAGGGGATGGCTCAGCCCCAGCATTTT.

The chain combines TRBV5-4 with TRBJ1-3; D gene ambiguous. The CDR3 has 16 residues. In germline, CDR1 is SGHNT, CDR2 YYREEE (reference sequence). The germline V and J ends were trimmed by 2 bases and 3 bases, with 15 bases remaining between them. As DNA, the CDR3 is TGTGCCAGCAGCTTAAGAGGAGGGCCCTTTGGAAACACCATATATTTT. Translation gives CASSLRGGPFGNTIYF.

The J gene is TRBJ1-1, the V gene TRBV9, with D possibly being TRBD1 (5 bases). The CDR3 loop spans 14 amino acids. Germline V lookup: CDR1 SGDLS, CDR2 YYNGEE. V was cut by 4 bases and J by 5 bases, with 15 bases left in between. CDR3 sequence reads: CASSFQFQGTEAFF. CDR3 sequence (DNA): TGTGCCAGCAGCTTCCAGTTTCAGGGAACTGAAGCTTTCTTT.

The CDR3 here is CASSFSTRGNQPQHF. CDR3 bases: TGTGCCAGCAGTTTCTCCACCCGGGGCAATCAGCCCCAGCATTTT. The V gene is TRBV28, the J gene TRBJ1-5; D call uncertain. This CDR3 has 15 residues. V lost 3 bases, J lost 2 bases, and 11 bases lay in between. Germline loops: CDR1 MDHEN, CDR2 SYDVKM.